The entry that follows covers one T cell receptor beta chain sequence. This CDR3 spans 13 amino acids. Germline V gives CDR1 SQVTM, CDR2 ANQGSEA. Deletions cut 7 bases from V and 2 bases from J, with 14 bases between. Under the authors' procedure: Amplification from reference gene primers served as the basis for estimated nucleated cell counts. Repertoires were generated with immunoSEQ multiplex PCR, while TCRdb's copy carries only in-frame clones and drops some. Clonal size and the V and J genes are those of that table, whereas D and trimming came from the DNA. Of some 80,000 clones in the sample, 90% were seen once. The data stem from a study of blood T cell repertoires in COVID-19. About the study: The analysed material was cDNA or gDNA that came from T cells, B-cell-depleted T cells, or PBMCs.

The chain carries TRBV29-1 and TRBJ1-2, with D tentatively TRBD1 (6 bases). The receptor's source is a human donor in a cohort sampled during active COVID-19. Source material: peripheral blood. The CDR3: CSGLAGANYGYTF. The CDR3 nucleotides are TGCAGCGGGTTGGCAGGGGCGAACTATGGCTACACCTTC.